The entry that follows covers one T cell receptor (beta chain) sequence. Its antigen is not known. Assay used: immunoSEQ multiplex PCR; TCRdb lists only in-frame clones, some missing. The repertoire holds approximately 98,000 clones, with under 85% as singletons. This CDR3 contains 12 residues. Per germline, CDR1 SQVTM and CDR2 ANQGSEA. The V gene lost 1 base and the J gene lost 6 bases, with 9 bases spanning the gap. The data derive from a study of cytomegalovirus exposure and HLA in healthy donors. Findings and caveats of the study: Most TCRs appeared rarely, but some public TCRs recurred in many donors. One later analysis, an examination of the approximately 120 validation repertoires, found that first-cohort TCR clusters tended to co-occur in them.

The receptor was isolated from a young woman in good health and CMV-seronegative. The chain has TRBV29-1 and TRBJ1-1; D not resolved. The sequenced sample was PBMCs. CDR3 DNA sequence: TGCAGCGTTGAAGGGCAACAGCCTGAAGCTTTCTTT. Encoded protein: CSVEGQQPEAFF.